The T cell receptor beta chain described here comes from a study of T-cell memory formation after mild COVID-19. Germline lookup yields CDR1 LNHDA and CDR2 SQIVND (reference sequence). V shed 6 bases and J 3 bases; nucleotides not matched to a gene: 2. This CDR3 comprises 14 residues. Findings of the study overall: Researchers could not confirm that second-wave clones peaking on day 37 targeted SARS-CoV-2. Mainly CM and EM harbored the contracting CD4+ clones; mainly EMRA harbored the CD8+ ones. Cross-reactive memory appears to have joined, as suggested by some responding clones showing up in pre-infection memory.

A few counts support this clonotype. The target antigen is unknown. Constant-segment primers served in 5'RACE that generated TCR alpha and TCR beta cDNA libraries bearing sample barcodes and UMIs. MiXCR, run by TCRdb on the 5' RACE reads, gives a single entry per CDR3 protein. Here the sample spans approximately 260,000 distinct CDR3 sequences, about a sixth being singletons. The sample comprised PBMCs or a T cell subset sorted from them (not recorded which). This TCR came from a man aged 18-30 years who had mild COVID-19 (a few samples of this study predate the infection). Cell type and time point are not known. The chain combines TRBV19 with TRBJ2-1, with 10 bases matching TRBD2. CDR3 sequence reads: CASSVAGGYNEQFF. CDR3 bases: TGTGCCAGTAGCGTAGCGGGGGGCTACAATGAGCAGTTCTTC.